The 10 T cell receptor beta chains in this list originate from one sample, sequenced in a study of identical twins (TCRdb year 2016). The library was made by 5' RACE. The sequencing machine was an Illumina HiSeq 2000. TCRdb trimmed public reads at Q25 via fastp, called clones via MiXCR and kept in-frame beta chains. For every CDR3 protein sequence, its rows merge into one entry that carries the most common genes and DNA. Present in this sample are under 900,000 distinct CDR3 sequences, 9% to 15% of which were seen just once. The biggest ten clones account for 1.5% to 2% of the sample. The data were also submitted as part of a second study, on yellow fever vaccine responses in identical twins.

The sample consisted of PBMCs. These TCRs come from a woman younger than 35 in good health.

J is TRBJ2-6 and V is TRBV9, with 11 bases that match TRBD2. The CDR3 extends over 18 amino acids. Germline V gene data show CDR1 as SGDLS and CDR2 as YYNGEE. V was pared by 4 bases and J by 0 bases, with 6 bases of the junction left unmatched. The CDR3 DNA sequence: TGTGCCAGCAGCCCAAACGGACTAGCGGGCTCTGGGGCCAACGTCCTGACTTTC. Translation gives CASSPNGLAGSGANVLTF.

Many counts were recorded for this clonotype. This chain uses TRBV20-1 with TRBJ1-5; no clear D gene. Per the germline V gene, CDR1 is DFQATT and CDR2 is SNEGSKA (reference sequence). Trimming removed 6 bases from V and 6 bases from J, with 15 bases in between. CDR3 size: 13 residues. CDR3 DNA sequence: TGCAGTGCCCAGGAAAATTTCGGTCAGCCCCAGCATTTT. Translated: CSAQENFGQPQHF.

This clonotype has a count of ten or more. This chain connects TRBV12-3 or TRBV12-4 to TRBJ2-7, with D uncertain. Trimming pared 6 bases from V and 0 bases from J, leaving 9 bases between. The CDR3 has 13 residues. CDR3 nucleotides: TGTGCCAGCAGGCCCGAAATCTCCTACGAGCAGTACTTC. Protein product: CASRPEISYEQYF.

The V and J genes are TRBV20-1 and TRBJ2-5; 7 nucleotides agree with TRBD2. V was clipped by 2 bases and J by 1 base; unmatched bases: 4. Germline values: CDR1 DFQATT, CDR2 SNEGSKA (reference sequence). This CDR3 is 14 amino acids long. The CDR3 DNA is TGCAGTGCTAGAAGGCTAGCGGTCCAAGAGACCCAGTACTTC. It encodes CSARRLAVQETQYF.

This clonotype was picked up many times. The J gene is TRBJ1-6, the V gene TRBV7-9; D may be TRBD1 (5 bases). The length of the CDR3 is 13 residues. V lost 10 bases and J lost 5, with 12 bases in between. From germline, CDR1 is SEHNR and CDR2 FQNEAQ (reference sequence). CDR3: CATTGTDNSPLHF. CDR3 DNA: TGTGCCACCACCGGGACCGATAATTCACCCCTCCACTTT. The full variable domain, completed using reference TRBV7-9 and TRBJ1-6, is DTGVSQNPRHKITKRGQNVTFRCDPISEHNRLYWYRQTLGQGPEFLTYFQNEAQLEKSRLLSDRFSAERPKGSFSTLEIQRTEQGDSAMYLCATTGTDNSPLHFGNGTRLTVT.

This clonotype has ten or more counts. The V call is TRBV6-4, the J call TRBJ1-6; no reliable D call. The germline V gene has CDR1 MRHNA and CDR2 SNTAGT. CDR3 size: 13 residues. Trimming cost V 6 bases and J 7 bases, with 10 bases left between them. The CDR3 DNA reads TGTGCCAGCAGGCAGGCGCTAAATTCACCCCTCCACTTT. Its translation: CASRQALNSPLHF.

The J gene is TRBJ1-1, the V gene TRBV20-1, with D tentatively TRBD1 (5 bases). This CDR3 region has 14 residues. Germline V gene sequence: CDR1 DFQATT, CDR2 SNEGSKA (reference sequence). The V and J ends lost 1 base and 0 bases respectively, with 9 bases between them. This CDR3 is CSARAQGLNTEAFF. Written as DNA, the CDR3 is TGCAGTGCTAGAGCCCAGGGACTGAACACTGAAGCTTTCTTT.

This rearrangement joins TRBV6-5 to TRBJ2-7; 8 nucleotides match TRBD1. The trim removed 2 bases at V and 2 bases at J, leaving 5 bases unmatched. The CDR3 loop spans 15 amino acids. Germline CDR1 MNHEY, CDR2 SVGAGI. The CDR3 loop reads CASSYGQQGAYEQYV. Written as DNA, the CDR3 is TGTGCCAGCAGTTACGGGCAACAGGGGGCCTACGAGCAGTACGTC.

This clonotype turned up a few times. V is TRBV19 and J is TRBJ2-3; D is perhaps TRBD1 (6 bases). Germline assignment: CDR1 LNHDA and CDR2 SQIVND (reference sequence). V lost 9 bases and J 0 bases, leaving 13 bases between the germline ends. The CDR3 runs to 14 residues. The CDR3: CASSWGLSTDTQYF. In DNA form, the CDR3 reads TGTGCCAGCAGCTGGGGGCTTAGCACAGATACGCAGTATTTT.

This clonotype has more than one count but fewer than ten. The rearrangement uses TRBV11-2 and TRBJ2-1; TRBD2 matches 8 bases. V lost 5 bases to trimming and J lost 8 bases; unmatched junction nucleotides: 8. CDR3 size: 14 residues. CDR1 and CDR2 (germline): SGHAT, FQNNGV. The CDR3 bases are TGTGCCAGCAGCATTACGGGGGGGGCGCATGAGCAGTTCTTC. As protein: CASSITGGAHEQFF.